Listed here are 24 T cell receptor beta chains from one sample, sequenced in a study of T-cell reconstitution after alpha-beta-depleted transplantation in children. Unique molecular identifiers were incorporated when the TCRbeta library was constructed. TCRdb called the PCR reads again in MiXCR, with one record for every CDR3 protein. The table lists about 420,000 distinct CDR3 sequences, around 16% of them singletons. The source material was PBMCs, mostly from graft donor cells, sampled 360 days after TCRalphabeta/CD19-depleted stem cell transplant. These receptors originate from a boy less than two years old who had a stem cell transplant for Wiskott-Aldrich syndrome, so the T cells may come from the graft donor.

This clonotype was observed a few times. CDR3 loop: CASSPSRDYGYTF. In DNA, the CDR3 is TGTGCCAGCTCACCGTCCCGGGACTATGGCTACACCTTC. The chain uses TRBV18 and TRBJ1-2; D unclear. Germline assignment: CDR1 KGHSH and CDR2 LQKENI. CDR3 length: 13 residues. V gave up 3 bases and J gave up 3 bases, with 8 bases separating them. Full variable domain (rest looked up from reference TRBV18 and TRBJ1-2): NAGVMQNPRHLVRRRGQEARLRCSPMKGHSHVYWYRQLPEEGLKFMVYLQKENIIDESGMPKERFSAEFPKEGPSILRIQQVVRGDSAAYFCASSPSRDYGYTFGSGTRLTVV.

The chain has TRBV19 and TRBJ2-1; D not resolved. Trimming stripped 11 bases from V and 0 bases from J, with 17 bases between. This CDR3 comprises 15 residues. Germline V gene data show CDR1 as LNHDA and CDR2 as SQIVND (reference sequence). This chain's CDR3 is CAGKTSRTSYNEQFF. Written as DNA, the CDR3 is TGTGCCGGTAAGACGTCCCGGACCTCCTACAATGAGCAGTTCTTC.

This clonotype has just a few counts. The chain combines TRBV7-8 with TRBJ1-2; 12 bases line up with TRBD1. The CDR3 runs 15 residues. Looked up from germline, CDR1 is SGHVS and CDR2 is FQNEAQ. The V segment lost 5 bases and the J segment 4 bases; nucleotides outside the gene matches: 5. CDR3 residues: CASSRGTGGAYGYTF. CDR3 nucleotide sequence: TGTGCCAGCAGCAGAGGGACAGGGGGCGCCTATGGCTACACCTTC.

This clonotype appeared a few times. The chain is built from TRBV10-3 and TRBJ2-7; weak D call: TRBD2 (5 bases). Trimming took 1 base from V and 0 from J, leaving 7 bases between them. This CDR3 region has 14 residues. Germline V gene lookup returns CDR1 ENHRY and CDR2 SYGVKD. CDR3 sequence reads: CAISEYGVSYEQYF. The CDR3 bases are TGTGCCATCAGTGAGTACGGGGTCTCCTACGAGCAGTACTTC.

This clonotype was seen only a few times. The V gene is TRBV10-3, the J gene TRBJ2-2, with TRBD2 matching 12 bases. The junction had 1 base not matched to a gene; V was cut back by 8 bases and J by 6 bases. The length of the CDR3 is 13 residues. Germline V lookup: CDR1 ENHRY, CDR2 SYGVKD. DNA for the CDR3: TGTGCCATCTCTAGCGGGGGGGCCGGGGAGCTGTTTTTT. It yields the protein CAISSGGAGELFF.

In its sample, this clonotype was seen a few times. The J gene is TRBJ2-7, the V gene TRBV29-1; D may be TRBD2 (5 bases). V lost 4 bases to trimming and J lost 3 bases, with 16 bases between them. The CDR3 is 14 amino acids. Per the germline V gene, CDR1 is SQVTM and CDR2 is ANQGSEA. The CDR3 here is CSVVSGSKVYEQYF. DNA for the CDR3: TGCAGCGTTGTTTCGGGGTCCAAGGTCTACGAGCAGTACTTC.

V and J are TRBV7-2 and TRBJ2-7, with D unclear. Germline V gene lookup returns CDR1 SGHTA and CDR2 FQGNSA. V dropped 5 bases and J dropped 2 bases, with 13 bases sitting between them. The CDR3 covers 14 residues. The DNA for the CDR3 is TGTGCCAGCAGCCCTCGAACCTATGCCTACGAGCAGTACTTC. Its translation is CASSPRTYAYEQYF.

This clonotype was counted at least ten times. The chain combines TRBV2 with TRBJ2-6; 7 bases fit TRBD2. CDR1 and CDR2 from the germline V gene are SNHLY and FYNNEI. The CDR3 runs to 18 residues. The V gene end was trimmed by 1 base and the J gene end by 2 bases; junction bases not matched to a gene: 8. The CDR3 spells CASSEGWGGGPGANVLTF. The DNA of the CDR3 is TGTGCCAGCAGTGAAGGCTGGGGGGGAGGGCCTGGGGCCAACGTCCTGACTTTC.

The gene calls are TRBV10-3 and TRBJ2-1; 11 bases align to TRBD2. Germline V gene sequence: CDR1 ENHRY, CDR2 SYGVKD. V shed 6 bases, J shed 5 bases, and the junction held 6 bases outside the gene matches. The CDR3 is 15 amino acids. The CDR3 here is CAISRTSGSNNEQFF. In DNA form, the CDR3 reads TGTGCCATCAGCCGGACTAGCGGGTCAAACAATGAGCAGTTCTTC.

The rearrangement joins TRBV19 to TRBJ2-4, with D possibly matching TRBD2 (5 bases). V was clipped by 2 bases and J by 1 base, with 12 bases between them. The CDR3 runs to 16 residues. Germline V gene lookup returns CDR1 LNHDA and CDR2 SQIVND (reference sequence). CDR3 sequence (DNA): TGTGCCAGTAGTATAAGACCCTGGGAGGCCAAAAACATTCAGTACTTC. Protein: CASSIRPWEAKNIQYF.

Notes on this clonotype: The junction differs from germline at one of its ends, possibly a read error. The rearrangement links TRBV10-3 to TRBJ2-2; 8 bases align to TRBD2. Germline loops: CDR1 ENHRY, CDR2 SYGVKD. This CDR3 is 14 amino acids long. The CDR3 region has the DNA TGTTCCATCAGTGAGTCACTAGCGGCCGGGGAGCTGTTTTTT. Its translation: CSISESLAAGELFF.

The chain links TRBV3-1 to TRBJ2-3; TRBD1 might be the D (6 bases). Trimming stripped 4 bases from V and 9 bases from J, with 20 bases between. Germline V lookup: CDR1 LGHDT, CDR2 YNNKEL (reference sequence). The CDR3 has 15 amino acids. The CDR3 sequence: CASSLSDRPRQTQYF. In DNA, the CDR3 is TGTGCCAGCAGCCTCTCTGACAGGCCCCGCCAGACGCAGTATTTT.

The chain combines TRBV5-6 with TRBJ2-1; 7 bases map to TRBD1. V was clipped by 4 bases and J by 8 bases; unmatched bases: 12. The V gene's germline CDR1 is SGHDT and CDR2 YYEEEE. The CDR3 loop spans 15 amino acids. The DNA of the CDR3 is TGTGCCAGCAGCCACCGGACAGGTTGGTATGATGAGCAGTTCTTC. Its translation: CASSHRTGWYDEQFF.

This chain links TRBV6-2 or TRBV6-3 with TRBJ2-2; maybe TRBD1 (5 bases). With 2 bases removed from V and 7 bases from J, the gap between germline ends came to 8 bases. The germline V gene has CDR1 MNHEY and CDR2 SVGEGT. The CDR3 covers 13 residues. DNA for the CDR3: TGTGCCAGCAGTTACAACCAGGGCGGGGAGCTGTTTTTT. It yields the protein CASSYNQGGELFF.

This clonotype came up a few times. The V gene is TRBV11-2, the J gene TRBJ1-1, with a weak D call TRBD1 (6 bases). This CDR3 contains 16 residues. The V end was cut by 3 bases, the J end by 1 base, with 15 bases between. Germline V gives CDR1 SGHAT, CDR2 FQNNGV. For the CDR3, the DNA is TGTGCCAGCAGCTTTAAGTGGGGGCGCGGGAACACTGAAGCTTTCTTT. Translated: CASSFKWGRGNTEAFF.

The CDR3 loop is CSVQLAGGSDTQYF. The CDR3 coding sequence is TGCAGCGTCCAACTAGCGGGAGGGTCAGATACGCAGTATTTT. The chain recombines TRBV29-1 with TRBJ2-3; 13 nucleotides agree with TRBD2. Germline CDR1 reads SQVTM; CDR2 reads ANQGSEA. V trimming: 6 bases; J trimming: 4 bases; junction bases outside the gene matches: 4. The CDR3 extends over 14 amino acids.

The chain has TRBV4-1 and TRBJ1-2; 8 nucleotides line up with TRBD1. J gave up 5 bases and V 5 bases, and 7 bases lay outside the gene matches. The CDR3 runs 14 residues. Germline V gene lookup returns CDR1 MGHRA and CDR2 YSYEKL. The CDR3 nucleotides are TGCGCCAGCAGCTTGGAAACAGGGGGTTATGGCTACACCTTC. Protein: CASSLETGGYGYTF.

V and J are TRBV7-9 and TRBJ2-1; TRBD2 aligns across 10 bases. Germline CDR1 is SEHNR and CDR2 is FQNEAQ (reference sequence). V was clipped by 4 bases and J by 7 bases; unmatched bases: 7. The CDR3 runs 15 residues. The CDR3 here is CASSSLAGARNEQFF. Here the CDR3 DNA reads TGTGCCAGCAGCTCCCTAGCGGGAGCGCGGAATGAGCAGTTCTTC.

The CDR3 sequence: CASSRHGTGATEQYF. The CDR3 DNA reads as TGCGCCAGCAGCCGACACGGGACAGGGGCTACCGAGCAGTACTTC. This sequence joins TRBV4-1 and TRBJ2-7; 10 bases are a match to TRBD1. Looked up from germline, CDR1 is MGHRA and CDR2 is YSYEKL. J was trimmed by 6 bases and V by 4 bases; bases with no gene match: 9. The CDR3 contains 15 residues.

This chain uses TRBV12-3 or TRBV12-4 with TRBJ1-1; D is perhaps TRBD1 (6 bases). The CDR3 totals 13 residues. The V end was cut by 2 bases, the J end by 8 bases, with 12 bases between. The CDR3 loop is CASSLSQGGEAFF. The CDR3 DNA reads as TGTGCCAGCAGTTTATCACAGGGTGGGGAAGCTTTCTTT.

This chain connects TRBV9 to TRBJ1-2; 7 bases map to TRBD1. After removal of 5 bases from V and 1 base from J, the junction contained 5 bases not matched to a gene. CDR1 is SGDLS and CDR2 is YYNGEE in the germline V gene. This CDR3 region has 14 residues. The CDR3 DNA sequence: TGTGCCAGCAGGGGGACAGCCCTTAACTATGGCTACACCTTC. This translates into CASRGTALNYGYTF.

This clonotype was seen at least ten times. V gene TRBV25-1 combines with J gene TRBJ2-5; 7 nucleotides match TRBD1. From germline, CDR1 is MGHDK and CDR2 SYGVNS. V trimming: 3 bases; J trimming: 2 bases; junction bases outside the gene matches: 3. This CDR3 region has 14 residues. The CDR3 sequence: CASSELGQQETQYF. The CDR3 DNA sequence: TGTGCCAGCAGTGAGTTGGGACAGCAAGAGACCCAGTACTTC.

This clonotype turned up a few times. The J gene is TRBJ2-1, the V gene TRBV20-1; possibly TRBD2 for D (5 bases). CDR3 length equals 14 residues. Trimming cost V 0 bases and J 6 bases, with 12 bases left between them. Germline V lookup: CDR1 DFQATT, CDR2 SNEGSKA (reference sequence). The CDR3 bases are TGCAGTGCTAGAGACCCACTAGGACGCAATGAGCAGTTCTTC. Encoded protein: CSARDPLGRNEQFF.

The V gene is TRBV5-1, the J gene TRBJ1-2; 7 positions agree with TRBD1. Losses at the gene ends were 3 bases for V and 0 bases for J; bases not matched to a gene: 2. Germline V CDR1 and CDR2: SGHRS, YFSETQ. The CDR3 is 14 residues long. CDR3 sequence: CASSWDRSNYGYTF. Written as DNA, the CDR3 is TGCGCCAGCAGCTGGGACAGATCTAACTATGGCTACACCTTC.